The clone carrying this T cell receptor beta chain was counted at least ten times. The target antigen is unknown. These data come from a study of T cells in Graves' hyperthyroidism and ophthalmopathy. About the research overall: Once the initial diagnosis was made, peripheral blood was obtained before any treatment. Study-level findings and limits: Separation of ophthalmopathy from stable hyperthyroidism was achieved by a 13 V-J model.

Ahead of any ophthalmopathy symptoms, the blood sample was obtained at the first diagnosis of hyperthyroidism. Extraction of PBMCs used roughly 9.3 ml of fresh peripheral blood. CDR3 size: 20 residues. The germline V gene encodes CDR1 SGHRS and CDR2 YFSETQ. After removal of 0 bases from V and 1 base from J, the junction contained 12 bases not matched to a gene. Amplification yielded TCR beta CDR3 regions, with RNA transcripts as the source. A set of HTBI primers served as the primers for a first-round RT-PCR of the TCR CDR3. TCRdb ran MiXCR on the multiplex PCR reads and lists one entry per CDR3 protein. The sample records fewer than 450,000 distinct CDR3 sequences, about 15% being singletons.

The sample consisted of blood. This chain connects TRBV5-1 to TRBJ2-1, with 11 bases fitting TRBD2. This sequence was found in a woman in her twenties or thirties with Graves' hyperthyroidism that later progressed to Graves' ophthalmopathy. CDR3 loop: CASSLALRTSGPLSYNEQFF. CDR3 nucleotide sequence: TGCGCCAGCAGCTTGGCCCTTCGGACTAGCGGGCCCCTGTCCTACAATGAGCAGTTCTTC.